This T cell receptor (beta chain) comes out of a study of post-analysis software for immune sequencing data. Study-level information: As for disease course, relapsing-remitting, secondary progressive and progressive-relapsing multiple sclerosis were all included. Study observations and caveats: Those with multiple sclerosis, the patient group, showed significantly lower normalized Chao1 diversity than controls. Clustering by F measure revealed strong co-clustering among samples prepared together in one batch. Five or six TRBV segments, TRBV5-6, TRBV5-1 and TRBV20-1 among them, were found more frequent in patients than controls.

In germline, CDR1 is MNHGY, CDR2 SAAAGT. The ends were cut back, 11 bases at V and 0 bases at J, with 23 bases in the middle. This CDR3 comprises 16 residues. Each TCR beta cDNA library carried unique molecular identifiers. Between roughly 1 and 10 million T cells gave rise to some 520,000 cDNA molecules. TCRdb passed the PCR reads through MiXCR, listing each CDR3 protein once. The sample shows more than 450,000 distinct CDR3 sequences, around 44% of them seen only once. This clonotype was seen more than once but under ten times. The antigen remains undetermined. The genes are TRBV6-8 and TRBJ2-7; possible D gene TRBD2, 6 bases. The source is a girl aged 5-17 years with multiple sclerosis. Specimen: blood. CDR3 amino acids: CALTTAKRRGSYEQYF. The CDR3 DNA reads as TGTGCCCTAACAACGGCCAAGCGGAGGGGCTCCTACGAGCAGTACTTC.